This T cell receptor (beta chain) was captured by sequencing in a study of cytomegalovirus exposure and HLA in healthy donors. 13 Jbeta primers and 60 Vbeta primers were used for the PCR. The assay was immunoSEQ multiplex PCR, and TCRdb's table has in-frame clones only and misses some. Of some 160,000 clones listed, approximately 84% were seen once; the top ten hold approximately 6.8%. The junction had 7 bases not matched to a gene; V was cut back by 4 bases and J by 3 bases. CDR3 length: 15 amino acids. In germline, CDR1 is SGHNT, CDR2 YYREEE (reference sequence). This clone was detected a few times. The antigen remains unidentified. The study's findings and limits: Reports indicated that the classifier achieved high specificity and sensitivity in diagnosing cytomegalovirus status. Previous analysis showed most TCR beta V segments were productive about 87% or about 30% of the time. In vitro data verified a few CMV-associated chains as specific for CMV antigens. More clonal expansion characterized HLA-associated TCR beta chains than equally common others in a later analysis.

The chain carries TRBV5-4 and TRBJ2-7; 10 bases fit TRBD1. The sequence was obtained from a male donor in good health and CMV-seropositive. What was sequenced was PBMCs. The CDR3 region has the DNA TGTGCCAGCAGCGCAAGGACAGGGGGAGGCTACGAGCAGTACTTC. Amino acid sequence: CASSARTGGGYEQYF.